The rows below give T cell receptor beta chains drawn from one sample of a study of OX40 agonist ivuxolimab in advanced cancers. Using immunoSEQ multiplex PCR, the repertoire was profiled, and TCRdb retains in-frame clones only, with some absent. The data hold around 36,000 clones, with 79% observed a single time. Sequencing used CD4+ or CD8+ T cells sorted from blood, obtained in a trial of the OX40 agonist ivuxolimab. The source is an adult with an advanced solid tumor such as melanoma, head and neck, liver or kidney cancer. CDR3s include the opening cysteine and the closing phenylalanine or tryptophan. Each record gives: V gene, D gene, J gene, clone size, CDR3 protein, CDR3 DNA. A D gene is named only where the DNA matches it firmly. Where a row states a size, it is once, few, many or the class of an expanded clone; other rows omit it.

v_call: TRBV29-1
d_call: TRBD2
j_call: TRBJ2-2
clone_size: .
cdr3_aa: CSVVPTSGPNTGELFF
cdr3_nt: TGCAGCGTTGTCCCCACTAGCGGGCCGAACACCGGGGAGCTGTTTTTT

v_call: TRBV7-9
d_call: TRBD2
j_call: TRBJ2-2
clone_size: .
cdr3_aa: CASSLDRTSGRTGELFF
cdr3_nt: TGTGCCAGCAGCTTAGACCGGACTAGCGGGAGAACCGGGGAGCTGTTTTTT

v_call: TRBV28
d_call: .
j_call: TRBJ1-1
clone_size: .
cdr3_aa: CASSFQNTEAFF
cdr3_nt: TGTGCCAGCAGTTTTCAAAACACTGAAGCTTTCTTT

v_call: TRBV5-4
d_call: .
j_call: TRBJ2-5
clone_size: .
cdr3_aa: CASSLKGGGETQYF
cdr3_nt: TGTGCCAGCAGCTTGAAAGGTGGAGGGGAGACCCAGTACTTC

v_call: TRBV4-2
d_call: .
j_call: TRBJ2-3
clone_size: .
cdr3_aa: CASSQEVPYSGGPTDTQYF
cdr3_nt: TGTGCCAGCAGCCAAGAAGTCCCTTACTCGGGCGGGCCCACAGATACGCAGTATTTT

v_call: TRBV6-6
d_call: .
j_call: TRBJ2-7
clone_size: .
cdr3_aa: CASILSGEQYF
cdr3_nt: TGTGCCAGCATTTTATCAGGCGAGCAGTACTTC

v_call: TRBV2
d_call: .
j_call: TRBJ1-5
clone_size: .
cdr3_aa: CASSGDSYNQPQHF
cdr3_nt: TGTGCCAGCAGTGGGGACTCCTACAATCAGCCCCAGCATTTT

v_call: TRBV28
d_call: TRBD2
j_call: TRBJ2-5
clone_size: few
cdr3_aa: CASSPASGGQTQYF
cdr3_nt: TGTGCCAGCAGCCCAGCTAGCGGGGGGCAGACCCAGTACTTC

v_call: TRBV5-5
d_call: TRBD1
j_call: TRBJ2-7
clone_size: .
cdr3_aa: CASSLQGAYEQYF
cdr3_nt: TGTGCCAGCAGCTTACAGGGGGCCTACGAGCAGTACTTC

v_call: TRBV27
d_call: TRBD1
j_call: TRBJ1-5
clone_size: .
cdr3_aa: CASSNRQGVGNQPQHF
cdr3_nt: TGTGCCAGCAGTAATAGACAGGGGGTGGGCAATCAGCCCCAGCATTTT

v_call: TRBV28
d_call: .
j_call: TRBJ2-7
clone_size: .
cdr3_aa: CASSLLERQERYEQYF
cdr3_nt: TGTGCCAGCAGTTTACTAGAGCGGCAGGAGCGCTACGAGCAGTACTTC

v_call: TRBV11-2
d_call: .
j_call: TRBJ2-2
clone_size: .
cdr3_aa: CASSLTNTGELFF
cdr3_nt: TGTGCCAGCAGCTTGACAAACACCGGGGAGCTGTTTTTT

v_call: TRBV27
d_call: .
j_call: TRBJ1-4
clone_size: .
cdr3_aa: CASSVVVGEKLFF
cdr3_nt: TGTGCCAGCAGTGTGGTTGTAGGGGAAAAACTGTTTTTT

v_call: TRBV18
d_call: .
j_call: TRBJ1-5
clone_size: .
cdr3_aa: CASSPKQGDQPQHF
cdr3_nt: TGTGCCAGCTCACCCAAACAGGGCGATCAGCCCCAGCATTTT

v_call: TRBV7-9
d_call: TRBD1
j_call: TRBJ2-3
clone_size: .
cdr3_aa: CASSLALVRDRGRDTQYF
cdr3_nt: TGTGCCAGCAGCTTAGCCCTCGTTCGGGACAGGGGGCGAGATACGCAGTATTTT

v_call: TRBV19
d_call: .
j_call: TRBJ1-1
clone_size: .
cdr3_aa: CASKAGTEAFF
cdr3_nt: TGTGCCAGTAAGGCGGGCACTGAAGCTTTCTTT

v_call: TRBV7-9
d_call: TRBD2
j_call: TRBJ2-1
clone_size: .
cdr3_aa: CASSLSAAGENEQFF
cdr3_nt: TGTGCCAGCAGCTTGAGTGCGGCGGGAGAAAATGAGCAGTTCTTC

v_call: TRBV28
d_call: .
j_call: TRBJ1-5
clone_size: few
cdr3_aa: CASSERRGGQPQHF
cdr3_nt: TGTGCCAGCAGCGAGCGGAGGGGCGGGCAGCCCCAGCATTTT

v_call: TRBV7-2
d_call: .
j_call: TRBJ1-5
clone_size: .
cdr3_aa: CASSLGGRGSNQPQHF
cdr3_nt: TGTGCCAGCAGCTTAGGGGGCAGGGGTAGCAATCAGCCCCAGCATTTT

v_call: TRBV6-5
d_call: .
j_call: TRBJ1-5
clone_size: .
cdr3_aa: CASRDTVNQPQHF
cdr3_nt: TGTGCCAGCAGGGATACAGTCAATCAGCCCCAGCATTTT

v_call: TRBV5-1
d_call: TRBD2
j_call: TRBJ2-1
clone_size: .
cdr3_aa: CASSLSGELYNEQFF
cdr3_nt: TGCGCCAGCAGCTTAAGCGGGGAACTCTACAATGAGCAGTTCTTC

v_call: TRBV5-1
d_call: .
j_call: TRBJ2-4
clone_size: .
cdr3_aa: CASSGDLAQTKNIQYF
cdr3_nt: TGCGCCAGCAGCGGTGATCTAGCTCAGACCAAAAACATTCAGTACTTC

v_call: TRBV6-5
d_call: TRBD2
j_call: TRBJ2-3
clone_size: .
cdr3_aa: CASSYSTSGGLTQYF
cdr3_nt: TGTGCCAGCAGCTACTCCACTAGCGGGGGTCTAACGCAGTATTTT

v_call: TRBV7-9
d_call: .
j_call: TRBJ2-5
clone_size: .
cdr3_aa: CASSPVGGSYQETQYF
cdr3_nt: TGTGCCAGCAGCCCCGTGGGGGGCTCGTACCAAGAGACCCAGTACTTC

v_call: TRBV6-6
d_call: TRBD2
j_call: TRBJ2-3
clone_size: .
cdr3_aa: CASSSGGTDTQYF
cdr3_nt: TGTGCCAGCAGTAGCGGGGGGACAGATACGCAGTATTTT

v_call: TRBV11-2
d_call: TRBD2
j_call: TRBJ2-7
clone_size: .
cdr3_aa: CASSPHAGGPYEQYF
cdr3_nt: TGTGCCAGCAGCCCCCATGCGGGAGGCCCTTACGAGCAGTACTTC

v_call: TRBV28
d_call: .
j_call: TRBJ2-7
clone_size: .
cdr3_aa: CASSIGAYEQYF
cdr3_nt: TGTGCCAGCAGTATAGGGGCCTACGAGCAGTACTTC

v_call: TRBV7-9
d_call: .
j_call: TRBJ2-1
clone_size: .
cdr3_aa: CASSLRQRTYNEQFF
cdr3_nt: TGTGCCAGCAGCTTAAGGCAGAGAACATACAATGAGCAGTTCTTC

v_call: TRBV2
d_call: .
j_call: TRBJ2-5
clone_size: .
cdr3_aa: CASSEESGETQYF
cdr3_nt: TGTGCCAGCAGTGAGGAGTCGGGAGAGACCCAGTACTTC

v_call: TRBV10-3
d_call: .
j_call: TRBJ1-5
clone_size: .
cdr3_aa: CAISESGLEYQPQHF
cdr3_nt: TGTGCCATCAGTGAGTCGGGTCTTGAGTATCAGCCCCAGCATTTT

v_call: TRBV6-5
d_call: .
j_call: TRBJ1-5
clone_size: .
cdr3_aa: CASRPRGSNQPQHF
cdr3_nt: TGTGCCAGCAGGCCTAGGGGTAGCAATCAGCCCCAGCATTTT

v_call: TRBV5-4
d_call: .
j_call: TRBJ2-7
clone_size: .
cdr3_aa: CASSPDRYEQYF
cdr3_nt: TGTGCCAGCAGTCCCGACAGGTACGAGCAGTACTTC

v_call: TRBV18
d_call: TRBD2
j_call: TRBJ2-1
clone_size: .
cdr3_aa: CASSPRGLAGGYEQFF
cdr3_nt: TGTGCCAGCTCACCGAGAGGACTAGCGGGAGGGTATGAGCAGTTCTTC

v_call: TRBV7-2
d_call: TRBD1
j_call: TRBJ1-5
clone_size: .
cdr3_aa: CASSSGLGQGLNQPQHF
cdr3_nt: TGTGCCAGCAGCTCCGGGTTGGGACAGGGGCTTAATCAGCCCCAGCATTTT

v_call: TRBV4-1
d_call: .
j_call: TRBJ1-6
clone_size: .
cdr3_aa: CASATGYSSPLHF
cdr3_nt: TGCGCCAGCGCCACAGGGTATAGTTCACCCCTCCACTTT

v_call: TRBV6-5
d_call: .
j_call: TRBJ1-1
clone_size: .
cdr3_aa: CASSYSKRPGTEAFF
cdr3_nt: TGTGCCAGCAGTTACTCGAAACGGCCCGGCACTGAAGCTTTCTTT

v_call: TRBV4-2
d_call: .
j_call: TRBJ2-4
clone_size: .
cdr3_aa: CASSPSLFGDIQYF
cdr3_nt: TGTGCCAGCAGCCCTTCCCTCTTCGGGGACATTCAGTACTTC

v_call: TRBV6-1
d_call: TRBD2
j_call: TRBJ2-3
clone_size: .
cdr3_aa: CASSVTSATDTQYF
cdr3_nt: TGTGCCAGCAGTGTTACTAGCGCCACAGATACGCAGTATTTT

v_call: TRBV9
d_call: .
j_call: TRBJ2-2
clone_size: .
cdr3_aa: CASSGSTGLRINTGELFF
cdr3_nt: TGTGCCAGCAGCGGATCCACAGGGCTCAGGATCAACACCGGGGAGCTGTTTTTT

v_call: TRBV19
d_call: .
j_call: TRBJ1-4
clone_size: .
cdr3_aa: CASSIWVPTNEKLFF
cdr3_nt: TGTGCCAGTAGTATCTGGGTACCGACTAATGAAAAACTGTTTTTT

v_call: TRBV18
d_call: TRBD2
j_call: TRBJ2-1
clone_size: .
cdr3_aa: CASSPISGTSGSNEQFF
cdr3_nt: TGTGCCAGCTCACCAATCAGTGGGACTAGTGGGTCGAATGAGCAGTTCTTC

v_call: TRBV28
d_call: .
j_call: TRBJ2-2
clone_size: .
cdr3_aa: CASSSRMGSNTGELFF
cdr3_nt: TGTGCCAGCAGTTCTAGGATGGGGAGCAACACCGGGGAGCTGTTTTTT

v_call: TRBV2
d_call: .
j_call: TRBJ2-7
clone_size: .
cdr3_aa: CASSLESRGYEQYF
cdr3_nt: TGTGCCAGCAGTTTGGAGTCACGAGGCTACGAGCAGTACTTC

v_call: TRBV5-1
d_call: .
j_call: TRBJ2-1
clone_size: once
cdr3_aa: CASSLAGLPPYNEQFF
cdr3_nt: TGCGCCAGCAGCTTGGCCGGACTACCACCCTACAATGAGCAGTTCTTC

v_call: TRBV29-1
d_call: TRBD1
j_call: TRBJ2-5
clone_size: few
cdr3_aa: CSALDRETWETQYF
cdr3_nt: TGCAGCGCGCTTGACAGGGAGACTTGGGAGACCCAGTACTTC